This TCR beta chain was obtained from a study of blood T cell repertoires in COVID-19. Study details: Specimens from acute and convalescent COVID-19 originated in the United States, Italy and Spain. Sample material is recorded as cDNA or gDNA derived from T cells, B-cell-depleted T cells, or PBMCs.

In germline, CDR1 is SGHKS, CDR2 YYEKEE (reference sequence). The CDR3 runs 16 residues. Deletions cut 5 bases from V and 0 bases from J, with 18 bases between. Original processing notes: Reference gene primer amplification gave estimated nucleated cell counts. The protocol was immunoSEQ multiplex PCR, while the TCRdb copy is restricted to in-frame clones and leaves out a portion. The V and J calls and clone size are taken from that table; D and trimming were inferred from the DNA. The sample yields 100,000 to 150,000 clones, 85% to 90% seen once. The sequenced sample was peripheral blood. The J gene is TRBJ2-7, the V gene TRBV5-5; D is possibly TRBD2 (6 bases). The clonotype was recovered from a woman in her forties or fifties with acute or convalescent COVID-19. CDR3 protein: CASSLTRDLISYEQYF. CDR3 coding DNA: TGTGCCAGCAGTCTTACCCGGGACTTGATCTCCTACGAGCAGTACTTC.